This TCR beta chain was identified during a study of T cell changes during pregnancy in multiple sclerosis. The data were produced by immunoSEQ multiplex PCR, yet TCRdb's version contains in-frame clones alone and is incomplete. The repertoire holds approximately 24,000 clones, under 95% seen once, with around 9.2% in the top ten. The CDR3 is made up of 13 amino acids. Germline-derived CDR1 and CDR2 are MNHEY and SMNVEV (reference sequence). The V gene lost 0 bases and the J gene lost 7 bases, with 7 bases spanning the gap. The sample here was CD8+ T cells from peripheral blood mononuclear cells, taken in the third trimester of pregnancy. The clonotype originates from a female donor in good health, enrolled as a control in a pregnancy study. The J gene is TRBJ1-5, the V gene TRBV27; no firm D call. The CDR3 sequence is CASSLSGQQPQHF. CDR3 coding DNA: TGTGCCAGCAGTTTATCTGGGCAGCAGCCCCAGCATTTT.